Below, 15 T cell receptor beta chains from the same sample are listed, as sequenced in a study of cytomegalovirus exposure and HLA in healthy donors. With 60 Vbeta and 13 Jbeta primers, the PCR was carried out. Profiled with immunoSEQ multiplex PCR; TCRdb holds only in-frame clones, not every one. The sample consists of under 200,000 clones, approximately 80% of them appearing once. The sequenced sample was PBMCs. These receptors all stem from a woman between 40 and 50 years old in good health and CMV-seropositive.

The chain has TRBV19 and TRBJ2-1; 8 nucleotides align to TRBD2. J lost 4 bases, V lost 5 bases, and 7 bases had no gene match. Germline lookup yields CDR1 LNHDA and CDR2 SQIVND (reference sequence). The CDR3 contains 15 residues. CDR3 DNA sequence: TGTGCCAGTAGTTTTCTGGTAGCGGGATACAATGAGCAGTTCTTC. This gives the protein CASSFLVAGYNEQFF.

The chain uses TRBV27 and TRBJ2-1; 13 nucleotides agree with TRBD2. CDR1 MNHEY and CDR2 SMNVEV come from the germline V gene (reference sequence). Trimming cost V 9 bases and J 7 bases; bases outside gene matches: 6. The CDR3 runs to 14 residues. CDR3 sequence: CASRGLAGVNEQFF. The CDR3 coding sequence is TGTGCCAGTCGTGGACTAGCGGGAGTTAATGAGCAGTTCTTC.

Sample share makes this clone medium-sized. The gene calls are TRBV19 and TRBJ1-1; 9 bases match TRBD1. The CDR3 loop spans 13 amino acids. CDR1 is LNHDA and CDR2 is SQIVND in the germline V gene (reference sequence). The ends lost 7 bases at V and 6 bases at J; junction bases unmatched: 6. The CDR3, as DNA: TGTGCCAGTACTACAGGGGGCAATCCTGAAGCTTTCTTT. It encodes CASTTGGNPEAFF.

V is TRBV10-3 and J is TRBJ1-1; possible D gene TRBD1, 6 bases. From germline, CDR1 is ENHRY and CDR2 SYGVKD. The CDR3 is 15 amino acids. V lost 7 bases to trimming and J lost 1 base, with 16 bases between them. The CDR3 reads CAITQSGGWNTEAFF. Written as DNA, the CDR3 is TGTGCCATCACACAGTCGGGGGGCTGGAACACTGAAGCTTTCTTT.

The chain uses TRBV7-2 and TRBJ1-2; a possible D gene is TRBD1 (6 bases). Germline-derived CDR1 and CDR2 are SGHTA and FQGNSA. Trimming removed 5 bases from V and 5 bases from J, with 18 bases in between. CDR3 length: 15 amino acids. CDR3 nucleotides: TGTGCCAGCAGCCCGGACACAGGGCAGGGTTATGGCTACACCTTC. Residues: CASSPDTGQGYGYTF.

The J gene is TRBJ2-5, the V gene TRBV5-4, with 8 nucleotides matching TRBD2. The CDR3 has 15 amino acids. V lost 4 bases to trimming and J lost 5 bases; unmatched junction nucleotides: 10. Per germline, CDR1 SGHNT and CDR2 YYREEE (reference sequence). CDR3 loop: CASSQRGSLGETQYF. The CDR3 bases are TGTGCCAGCAGCCAGCGGGGGTCCCTGGGGGAGACCCAGTACTTC.

The chain has TRBV2 and TRBJ2-1; 14 nucleotides align to TRBD2. CDR3 length equals 20 residues. V shed 4 bases, J shed 1 base, and the junction held 12 bases outside the gene matches. CDR1 and CDR2 (germline): SNHLY, FYNNEI. The CDR3: CASSGPGLAGGGKSYNEQFF. In nucleotides, the CDR3 is TGTGCCAGCAGTGGACCAGGACTAGCGGGAGGTGGAAAGTCCTACAATGAGCAGTTCTTC.

The count of this clone is one. The chain has TRBV2 and TRBJ1-5; 7 positions agree with TRBD1. Trimming at V came to 5 bases and at J to 7 bases, leaving 8 bases not matched to a gene. Germline assignment: CDR1 SNHLY and CDR2 FYNNEI. CDR3 length equals 14 residues. For the CDR3, the DNA is TGTGCCAGCAGTTCGACAGGGATAAGACAGCCCCAGCATTTT. Protein: CASSSTGIRQPQHF.

The chain joins TRBV2 to TRBJ2-1; D uncertain. The CDR3 covers 15 residues. V shed 1 base and J shed 3 bases, with 10 bases lying between them. CDR1 and CDR2 (germline): SNHLY, FYNNEI. Here the CDR3 DNA reads TGTGCCAGCAGTGAAGGTTTGTCGGTCTACAATGAGCAGTTCTTC. Its translation: CASSEGLSVYNEQFF. Using reference TRBV2 and TRBJ2-1 for the parts outside the CDR3, the full variable domain is EPEVTQTPSHQVTQMGQEVILRCVPISNHLYFYWYRQILGQKVEFLVSFYNNEISEKSEIFDDQFSVERPDGSNFTLKIRSTKLEDSAMYFCASSEGLSVYNEQFFGPGTRLTVL.

This clone showed up just once. The rearrangement uses TRBV23-1 and TRBJ2-3, with 8 bases that match TRBD1. TRBV23-1 is assigned to the ORF class and has an uncertain function. The CDR3 extends over 20 amino acids. V trimming: 0 bases; J trimming: 5 bases; junction bases outside the gene matches: 19. CDR3 loop: CASSQSTVDRGRRSEDTQYF. In nucleotides, the CDR3 is TGCGCCAGCAGTCAATCGACGGTCGACAGGGGAAGGCGTTCGGAAGATACGCAGTATTTT.

This chain uses TRBV19 with TRBJ1-1; the D gene is possibly TRBD1 (6 bases). The germline CDR1 and CDR2 sequences are LNHDA and SQIVND (reference sequence). Trimming cost V 1 base and J 0 bases, with 15 bases left between them. The CDR3 runs 17 residues. Here the CDR3 DNA reads TGTGCCAGTAGTATAGGGAAGGGACATAAATTGAACACTGAAGCTTTCTTT. Translating it yields CASSIGKGHKLNTEAFF.

The rearrangement joins TRBV27 to TRBJ2-7; 8 nucleotides line up with TRBD2. CDR1 is MNHEY, CDR2 SMNVEV, per germline (reference sequence). This CDR3 has 15 amino acids. J was trimmed by 7 bases and V by 5 bases; bases with no gene match: 13. Written as DNA, the CDR3 is TGTGCCAGCAGTCCGCAGGGCGGGGGGCCAAGGGAGCAGTACTTC. Translation gives CASSPQGGGPREQYF.

The rearrangement joins TRBV19 to TRBJ1-2; 8 bases line up with TRBD1. This CDR3 comprises 15 residues. V trimming: 5 bases; J trimming: 4 bases; junction bases outside the gene matches: 9. Germline V gives CDR1 LNHDA, CDR2 SQIVND (reference sequence). This CDR3 is CASSRPGQVTYGYTF. CDR3 DNA sequence: TGTGCCAGTAGTCGACCGGGACAGGTAACCTATGGCTACACCTTC.

Remarks on this clone: The sample has other DNA sequences that encode this CDR3 too. The V and J genes are TRBV6-5 and TRBJ1-5, with D uncertain. V was pared by 3 bases and J by 0 bases, with 9 bases between. The CDR3 runs to 15 residues. The germline gives CDR1 MNHEY, CDR2 SVGAGI. This chain's CDR3 is CASSYRQDSNQPQHF. The CDR3 DNA reads as TGTGCCAGCAGTTATAGGCAGGATAGCAATCAGCCCCAGCATTTT.

This clone was observed once. V is TRBV4-1 and J is TRBJ1-3, with 9 positions matching TRBD1. The germline CDR1 and CDR2 sequences are MGHRA and YSYEKL. Losses at the gene ends were 6 bases for V and 2 bases for J; bases not matched to a gene: 5. The CDR3 runs 15 residues. In DNA form, the CDR3 reads TGCGCCAGCAGAGGGGGACAGGGAACTGGAAACACCATATATTTT. This translates into CASRGGQGTGNTIYF.